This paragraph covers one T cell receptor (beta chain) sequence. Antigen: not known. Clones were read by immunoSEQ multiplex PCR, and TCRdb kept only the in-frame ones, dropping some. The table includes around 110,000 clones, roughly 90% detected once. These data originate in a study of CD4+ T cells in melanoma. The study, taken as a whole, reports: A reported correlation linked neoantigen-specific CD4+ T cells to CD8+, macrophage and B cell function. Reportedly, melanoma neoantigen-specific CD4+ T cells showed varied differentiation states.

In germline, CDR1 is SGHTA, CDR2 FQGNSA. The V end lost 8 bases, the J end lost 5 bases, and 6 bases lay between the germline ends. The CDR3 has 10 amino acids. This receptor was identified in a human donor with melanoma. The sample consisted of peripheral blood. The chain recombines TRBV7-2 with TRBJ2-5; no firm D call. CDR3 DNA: TGTGCCAGCGGTATCGAGACCCAGTACTTC. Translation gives CASGIETQYF.